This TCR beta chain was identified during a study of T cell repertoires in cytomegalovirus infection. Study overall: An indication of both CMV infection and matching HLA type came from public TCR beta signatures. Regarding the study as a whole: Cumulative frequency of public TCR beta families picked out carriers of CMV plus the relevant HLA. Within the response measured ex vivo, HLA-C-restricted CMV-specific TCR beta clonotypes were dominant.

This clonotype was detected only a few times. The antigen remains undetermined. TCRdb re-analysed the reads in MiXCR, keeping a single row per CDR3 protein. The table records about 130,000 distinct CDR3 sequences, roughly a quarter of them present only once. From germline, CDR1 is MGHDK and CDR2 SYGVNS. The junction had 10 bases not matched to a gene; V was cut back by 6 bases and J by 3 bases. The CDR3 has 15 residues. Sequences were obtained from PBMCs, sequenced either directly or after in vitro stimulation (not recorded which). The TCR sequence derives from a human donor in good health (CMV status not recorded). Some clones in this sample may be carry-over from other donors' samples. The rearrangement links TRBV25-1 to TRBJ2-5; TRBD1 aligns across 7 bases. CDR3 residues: CASSRTGTAEETQYF. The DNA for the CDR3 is TGTGCCAGCAGCAGAACCGGGACAGCCGAAGAGACCCAGTACTTC.